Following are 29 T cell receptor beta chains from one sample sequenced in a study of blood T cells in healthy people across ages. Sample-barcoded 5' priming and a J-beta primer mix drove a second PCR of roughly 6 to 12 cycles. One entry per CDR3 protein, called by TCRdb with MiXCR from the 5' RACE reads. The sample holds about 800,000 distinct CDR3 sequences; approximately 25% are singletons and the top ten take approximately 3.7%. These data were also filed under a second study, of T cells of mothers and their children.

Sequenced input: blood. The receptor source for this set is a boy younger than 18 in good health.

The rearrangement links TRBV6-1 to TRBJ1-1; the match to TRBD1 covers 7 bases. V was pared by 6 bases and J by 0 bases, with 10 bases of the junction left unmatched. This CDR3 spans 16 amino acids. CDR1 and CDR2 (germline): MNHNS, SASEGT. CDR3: CASSAPGQRMNTEAFF. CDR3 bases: TGTGCCAGCAGCGCTCCGGGACAGAGAATGAACACTGAAGCTTTCTTT.

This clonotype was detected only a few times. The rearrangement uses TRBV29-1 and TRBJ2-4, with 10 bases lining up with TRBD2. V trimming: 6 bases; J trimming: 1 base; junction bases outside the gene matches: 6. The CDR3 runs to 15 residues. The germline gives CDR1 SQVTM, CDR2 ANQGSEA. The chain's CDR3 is CSVALAGDAKNIQYF. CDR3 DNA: TGCAGCGTGGCCCTAGCGGGAGATGCCAAAAACATTCAGTACTTC.

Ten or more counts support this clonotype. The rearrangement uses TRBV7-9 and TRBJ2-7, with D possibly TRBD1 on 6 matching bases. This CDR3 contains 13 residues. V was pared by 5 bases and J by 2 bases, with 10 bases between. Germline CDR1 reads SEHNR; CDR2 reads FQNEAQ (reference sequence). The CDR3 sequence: CASSRTATYEQYF. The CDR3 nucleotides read TGTGCCAGCAGCCGGACAGCCACCTACGAGCAGTACTTC.

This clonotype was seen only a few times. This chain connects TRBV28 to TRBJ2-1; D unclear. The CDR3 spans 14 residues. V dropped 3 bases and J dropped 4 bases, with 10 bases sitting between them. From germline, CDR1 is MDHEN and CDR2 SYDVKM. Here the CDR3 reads CASSLPGDYNEQFF. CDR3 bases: TGTGCCAGCAGTTTGCCGGGCGATTACAATGAGCAGTTCTTC.

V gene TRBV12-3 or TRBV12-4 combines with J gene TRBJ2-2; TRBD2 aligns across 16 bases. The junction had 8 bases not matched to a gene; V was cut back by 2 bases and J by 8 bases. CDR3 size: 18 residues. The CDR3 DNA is TGTGCCAGCAGTTTAATGCCGGGACTAGCGGGAGGGCCTGGGGAGCTGTTTTTT. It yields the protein CASSLMPGLAGGPGELFF.

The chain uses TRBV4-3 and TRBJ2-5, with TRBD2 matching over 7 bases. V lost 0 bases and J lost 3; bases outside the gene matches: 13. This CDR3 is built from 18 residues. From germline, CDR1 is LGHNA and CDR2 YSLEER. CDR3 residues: CASSQDASGEIGEETQYF. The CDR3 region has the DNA TGCGCCAGCAGCCAAGATGCGAGCGGGGAAATTGGGGAAGAGACCCAGTACTTC.

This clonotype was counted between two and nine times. The CDR3 loop is CSVGVAGGPGELFF. CDR3 DNA sequence: TGCAGCGTTGGCGTAGCGGGAGGGCCCGGGGAGCTGTTTTTT. The rearrangement uses TRBV29-1 and TRBJ2-2; 11 bases agree with TRBD2. The CDR3 contains 14 residues. V lost 4 bases to trimming and J lost 6 bases; unmatched junction nucleotides: 4. Germline V lookup: CDR1 SQVTM, CDR2 ANQGSEA.

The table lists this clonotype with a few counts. CDR3 protein: CASSEPSGEETQYF. CDR3 coding DNA: TGTGCCAGCAGTGAACCTAGCGGAGAAGAGACCCAGTACTTC. The V call is TRBV2, the J call TRBJ2-5; 7 bases match TRBD2. The CDR3 has 14 residues. Germline trimming cut 2 bases from V and 3 bases from J; bases unmatched to any gene: 3. From germline, CDR1 is SNHLY and CDR2 FYNNEI.

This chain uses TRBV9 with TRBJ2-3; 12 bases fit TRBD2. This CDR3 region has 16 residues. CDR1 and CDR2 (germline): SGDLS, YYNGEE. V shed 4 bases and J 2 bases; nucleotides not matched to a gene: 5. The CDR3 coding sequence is TGTGCCAGCAGCACTTGGACTAGCGGGGACACAGATACGCAGTATTTT. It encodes CASSTWTSGDTDTQYF.

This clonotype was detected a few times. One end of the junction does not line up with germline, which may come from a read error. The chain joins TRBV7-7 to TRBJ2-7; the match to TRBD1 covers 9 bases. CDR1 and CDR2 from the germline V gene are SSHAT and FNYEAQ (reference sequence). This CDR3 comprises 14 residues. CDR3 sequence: CASSAGTGSHEQYF. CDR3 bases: TGTGCTAGCAGTGCCGGGACAGGGAGCCACGAGCAGTACTTC.

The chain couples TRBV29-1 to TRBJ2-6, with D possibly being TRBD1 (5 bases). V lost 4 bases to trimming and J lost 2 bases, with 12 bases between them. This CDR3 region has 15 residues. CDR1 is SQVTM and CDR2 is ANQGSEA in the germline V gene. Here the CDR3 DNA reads TGCAGCGTTGTAGGGGCCCCGCCTGGGGCCAACGTCCTGACTTTC. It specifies CSVVGAPPGANVLTF.

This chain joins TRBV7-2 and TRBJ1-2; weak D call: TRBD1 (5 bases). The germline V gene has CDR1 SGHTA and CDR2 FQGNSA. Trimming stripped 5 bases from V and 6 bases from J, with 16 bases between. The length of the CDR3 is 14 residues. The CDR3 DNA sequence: TGTGCCAGCAGCCGCCTAAGGGGCGCGGATGGCTACACCTTC. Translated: CASSRLRGADGYTF.

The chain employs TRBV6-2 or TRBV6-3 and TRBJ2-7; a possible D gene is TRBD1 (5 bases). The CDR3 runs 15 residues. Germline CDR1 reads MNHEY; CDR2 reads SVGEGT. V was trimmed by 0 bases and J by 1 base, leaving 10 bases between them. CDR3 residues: CASSYSPGLSYEQYF. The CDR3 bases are TGTGCCAGCAGTTACTCGCCAGGGCTGTCCTACGAGCAGTACTTC.

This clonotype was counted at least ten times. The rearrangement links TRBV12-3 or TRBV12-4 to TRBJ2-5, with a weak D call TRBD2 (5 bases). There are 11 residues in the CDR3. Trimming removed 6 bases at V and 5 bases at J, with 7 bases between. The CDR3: CASRRAETQYF. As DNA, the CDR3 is TGTGCCAGCAGGAGGGCCGAGACCCAGTACTTC.

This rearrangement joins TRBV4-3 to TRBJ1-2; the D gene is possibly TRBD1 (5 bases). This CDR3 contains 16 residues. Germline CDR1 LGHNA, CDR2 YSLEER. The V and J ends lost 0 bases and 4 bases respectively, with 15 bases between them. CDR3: CASSQDPENRLYGYTF. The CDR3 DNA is TGCGCCAGCAGCCAAGATCCGGAGAACAGGCTCTATGGCTACACCTTC.

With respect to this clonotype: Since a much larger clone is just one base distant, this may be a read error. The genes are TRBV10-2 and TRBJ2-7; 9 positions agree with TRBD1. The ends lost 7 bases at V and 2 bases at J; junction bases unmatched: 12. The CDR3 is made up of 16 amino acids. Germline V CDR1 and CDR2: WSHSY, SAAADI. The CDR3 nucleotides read TGCGCCAGCACTTCCGATCCGGGACAGGGAACCTACGAGCAGTACTTC. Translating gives CASTSDPGQGTYEQYF.

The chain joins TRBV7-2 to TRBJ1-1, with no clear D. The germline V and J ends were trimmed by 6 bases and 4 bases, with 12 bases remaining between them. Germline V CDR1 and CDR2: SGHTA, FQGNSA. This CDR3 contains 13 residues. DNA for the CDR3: TGTGCCAGCAGACCTGCGGGGTCCACTGAAGCTTTCTTT. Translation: CASRPAGSTEAFF.

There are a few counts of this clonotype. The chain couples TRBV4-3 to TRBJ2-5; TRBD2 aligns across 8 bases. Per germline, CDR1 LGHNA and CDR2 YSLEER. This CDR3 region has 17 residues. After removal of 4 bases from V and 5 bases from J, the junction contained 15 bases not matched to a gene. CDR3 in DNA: TGCGCCAGCAGCCCTAAGCGCGGGGGGCCTGCAGATGAGACCCAGTACTTC. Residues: CASSPKRGGPADETQYF.

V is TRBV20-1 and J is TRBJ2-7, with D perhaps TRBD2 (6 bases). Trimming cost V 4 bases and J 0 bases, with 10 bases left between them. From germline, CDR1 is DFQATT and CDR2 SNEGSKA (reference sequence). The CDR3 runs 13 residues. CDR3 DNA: TGCAGTGCTATCGTCGGGAGCTCCTACGAGCAGTACTTC. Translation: CSAIVGSSYEQYF.

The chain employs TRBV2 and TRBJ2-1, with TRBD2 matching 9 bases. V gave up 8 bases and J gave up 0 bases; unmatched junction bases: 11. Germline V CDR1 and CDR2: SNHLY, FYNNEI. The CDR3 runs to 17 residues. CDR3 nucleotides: TGTGCCAGCCTAGACCCTCTAGCGGGATTCTCCTACAATGAGCAGTTCTTC. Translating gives CASLDPLAGFSYNEQFF.

CDR3 in amino acids: CSVGGYADTQYF. CDR3 in DNA: TGCAGCGTTGGGGGGTACGCAGATACGCAGTATTTT. This chain uses TRBV29-1 with TRBJ2-3; perhaps D is TRBD1 or TRBD2 (5 bases each). This CDR3 comprises 12 residues. CDR1 and CDR2 from the germline V gene are SQVTM and ANQGSEA. V lost 4 bases to trimming and J lost 4 bases, with 9 bases between them.

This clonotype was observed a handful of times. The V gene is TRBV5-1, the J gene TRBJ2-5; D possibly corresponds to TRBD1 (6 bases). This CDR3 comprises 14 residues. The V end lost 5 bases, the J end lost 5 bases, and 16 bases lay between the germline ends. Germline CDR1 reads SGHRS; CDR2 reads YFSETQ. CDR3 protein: CASSFYRAGETQYF. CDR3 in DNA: TGCGCCAGCAGTTTCTACAGGGCCGGGGAGACCCAGTACTTC.

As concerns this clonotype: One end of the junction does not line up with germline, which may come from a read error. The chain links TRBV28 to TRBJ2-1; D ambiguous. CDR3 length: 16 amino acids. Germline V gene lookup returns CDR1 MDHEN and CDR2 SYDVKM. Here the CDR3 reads CASTALSSTGHNEQFF. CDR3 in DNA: TGTGCCAGCACCGCCCTCAGTTCGACGGGCCATAATGAGCAGTTCTTT.

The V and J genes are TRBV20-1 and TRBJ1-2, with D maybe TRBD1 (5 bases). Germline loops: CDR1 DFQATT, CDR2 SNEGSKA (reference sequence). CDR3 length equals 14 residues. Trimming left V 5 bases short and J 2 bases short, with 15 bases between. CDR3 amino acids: CSAGTGVENYGYTF. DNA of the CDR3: TGCAGTGCTGGGACCGGAGTTGAAAACTATGGCTACACCTTC.

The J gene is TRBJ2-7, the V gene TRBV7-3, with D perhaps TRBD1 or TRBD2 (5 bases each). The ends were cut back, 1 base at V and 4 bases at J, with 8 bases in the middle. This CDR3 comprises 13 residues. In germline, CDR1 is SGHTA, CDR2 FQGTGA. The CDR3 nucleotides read TGTGCCAGCAGCTTAATTGGGGGATACGAGCAGTACTTC. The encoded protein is CASSLIGGYEQYF.

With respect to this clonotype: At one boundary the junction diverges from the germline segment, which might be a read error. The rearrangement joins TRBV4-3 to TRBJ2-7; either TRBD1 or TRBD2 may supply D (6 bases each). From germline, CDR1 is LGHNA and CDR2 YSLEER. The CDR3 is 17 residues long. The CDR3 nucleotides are TGCGCCAGCAACCAAGATCTGGGGGGCCGGCCTTCCTACGAGCAGTACTTC. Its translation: CASNQDLGGRPSYEQYF.

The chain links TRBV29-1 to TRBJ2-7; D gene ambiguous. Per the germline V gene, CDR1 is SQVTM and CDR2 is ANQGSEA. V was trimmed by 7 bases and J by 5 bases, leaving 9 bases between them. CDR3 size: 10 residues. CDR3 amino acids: CSGGNNEQYF. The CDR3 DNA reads TGCAGCGGGGGTAATAACGAGCAGTACTTC.

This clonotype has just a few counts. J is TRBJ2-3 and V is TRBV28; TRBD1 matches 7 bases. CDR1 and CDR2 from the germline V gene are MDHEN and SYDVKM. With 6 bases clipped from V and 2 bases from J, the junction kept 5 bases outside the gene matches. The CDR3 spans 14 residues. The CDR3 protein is CASRGGQVTDTQYF. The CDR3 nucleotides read TGTGCCAGCAGAGGTGGACAGGTCACAGATACGCAGTATTTT.

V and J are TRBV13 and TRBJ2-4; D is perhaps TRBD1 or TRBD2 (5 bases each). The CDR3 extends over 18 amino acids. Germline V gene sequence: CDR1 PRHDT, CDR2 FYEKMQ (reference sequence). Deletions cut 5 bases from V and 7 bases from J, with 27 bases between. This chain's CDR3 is CASSLRGASSRIGNIQYF. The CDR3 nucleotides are TGTGCCAGCAGCCTTCGAGGGGCATCTAGCCGGATAGGGAACATTCAGTACTTC. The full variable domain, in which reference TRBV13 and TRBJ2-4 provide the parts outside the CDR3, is AAGVIQSPRHLIKEKRETATLKCYPIPRHDTVYWYQQGPGQDPQFLISFYEKMQSDKGSIPDRFSAQQFSDYHSELNMSSLELGDSALYFCASSLRGASSRIGNIQYFGAGTRLSVL.